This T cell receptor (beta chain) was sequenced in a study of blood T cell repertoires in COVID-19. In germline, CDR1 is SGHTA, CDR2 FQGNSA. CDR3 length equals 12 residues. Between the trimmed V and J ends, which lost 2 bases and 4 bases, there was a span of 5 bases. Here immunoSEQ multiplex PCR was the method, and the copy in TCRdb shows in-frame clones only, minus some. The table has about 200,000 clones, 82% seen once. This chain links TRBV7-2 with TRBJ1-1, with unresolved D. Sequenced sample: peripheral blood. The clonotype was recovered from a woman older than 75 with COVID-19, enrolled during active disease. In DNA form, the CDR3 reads TGTGCCAGCAGCTTATATCTCACTGAAGCTTTCTTT. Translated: CASSLYLTEAFF.